The present T cell receptor beta chain was sequenced within a study of cytomegalovirus exposure and HLA in healthy donors. Study-level information: T cells numbering some 170 million yielded approximately 120 million unique TCR beta sequences in an earlier analysis. Of all 370 or so donors who were genotyped, around 79% belonged to the Caucasian-associated ancestry cluster.

CDR1 and CDR2 from the germline V gene are SGHTA and FQGTGA. The CDR3 has 15 amino acids. Trimming removed 8 bases from V and 2 bases from J; junction bases left unmatched: 6. Researchers ran the PCR with 60 Vbeta and 13 Jbeta primers. Profiled with immunoSEQ multiplex PCR; TCRdb holds only in-frame clones, not every one. The sample contains around 150,000 clones, roughly 87% of which appear only once. Study observations and caveats: Cytomegalovirus association was assigned to about 180 TCR beta chains. When a later analysis was performed, an Asian-associated ancestry cluster reportedly had fewer N-insertions than the approximately 700-donor mean.

On this clone itself: What it binds is not known.

Sequenced sample: PBMCs. The sequence derives from a man in his forties or fifties in good health and CMV-seropositive. The J gene is TRBJ2-2, the V gene TRBV7-3, with TRBD1 identical over 9 bases. The CDR3, as DNA: TGTGCCAGCTACAGGGGGCGGGTCAACACCGGGGAGCTGTTTTTT. Encoded protein: CASYRGRVNTGELFF.